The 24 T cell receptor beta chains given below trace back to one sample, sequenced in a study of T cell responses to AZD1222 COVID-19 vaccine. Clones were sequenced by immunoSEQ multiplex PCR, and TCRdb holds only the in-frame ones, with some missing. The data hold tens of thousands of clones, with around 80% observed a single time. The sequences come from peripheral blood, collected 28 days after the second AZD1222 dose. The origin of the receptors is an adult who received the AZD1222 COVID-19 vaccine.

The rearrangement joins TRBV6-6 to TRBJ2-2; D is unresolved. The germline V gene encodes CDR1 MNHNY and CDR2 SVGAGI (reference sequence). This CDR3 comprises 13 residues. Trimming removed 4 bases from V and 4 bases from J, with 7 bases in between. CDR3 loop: CASSFPSTGELFF. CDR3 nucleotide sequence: TGTGCCAGCAGTTTTCCCTCCACCGGGGAGCTGTTTTTT.

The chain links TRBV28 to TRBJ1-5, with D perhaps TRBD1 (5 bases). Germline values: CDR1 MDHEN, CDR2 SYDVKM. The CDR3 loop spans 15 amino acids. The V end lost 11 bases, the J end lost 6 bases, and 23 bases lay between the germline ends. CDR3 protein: CAVSSGQGGSQPQHF. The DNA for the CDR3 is TGTGCCGTCAGTTCTGGGCAGGGAGGATCTCAGCCCCAGCATTTT. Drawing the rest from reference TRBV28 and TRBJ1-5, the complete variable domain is DVKVTQSSRYLVKRTGEKVFLECVQDMDHENMFWYRQDPGLGLRLIYFSYDVKMKEKGDIPEGYSVSREKKERFSLILESASTNQTSMYLCAVSSGQGGSQPQHFGDGTRLSIL.

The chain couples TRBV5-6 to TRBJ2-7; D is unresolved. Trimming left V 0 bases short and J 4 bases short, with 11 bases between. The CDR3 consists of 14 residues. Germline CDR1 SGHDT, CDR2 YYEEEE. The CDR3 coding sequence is TGTGCCAGCAGCTTGGAGATGTCACCTTACGAGCAGTACTTC. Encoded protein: CASSLEMSPYEQYF.

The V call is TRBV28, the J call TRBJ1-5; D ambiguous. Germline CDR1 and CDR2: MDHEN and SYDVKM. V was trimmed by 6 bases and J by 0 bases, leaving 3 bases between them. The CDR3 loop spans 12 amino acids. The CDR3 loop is CASSISNQPQHF. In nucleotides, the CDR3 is TGTGCCAGCAGCATTAGCAATCAGCCCCAGCATTTT.

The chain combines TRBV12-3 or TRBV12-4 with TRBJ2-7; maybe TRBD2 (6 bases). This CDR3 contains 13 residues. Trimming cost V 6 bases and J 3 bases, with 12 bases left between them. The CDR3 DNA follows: TGTGCCAGCAGCCGCGGACTAAACTACGAGCAGTACTTC. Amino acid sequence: CASSRGLNYEQYF.

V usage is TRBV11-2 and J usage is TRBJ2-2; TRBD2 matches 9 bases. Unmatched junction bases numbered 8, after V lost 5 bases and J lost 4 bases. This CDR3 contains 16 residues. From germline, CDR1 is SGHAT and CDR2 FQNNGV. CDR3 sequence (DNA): TGTGCCAGCAGCATTATAGCGGGAGCGGGCACCGGGGAGCTGTTTTTT. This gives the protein CASSIIAGAGTGELFF.

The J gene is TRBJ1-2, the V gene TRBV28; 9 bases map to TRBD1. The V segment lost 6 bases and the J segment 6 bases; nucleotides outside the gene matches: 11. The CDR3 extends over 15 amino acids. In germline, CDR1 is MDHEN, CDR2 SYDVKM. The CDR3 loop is CASSYTSRDRDGYTF. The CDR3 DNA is TGTGCCAGCAGCTATACGTCCCGGGACAGGGATGGCTACACCTTC.

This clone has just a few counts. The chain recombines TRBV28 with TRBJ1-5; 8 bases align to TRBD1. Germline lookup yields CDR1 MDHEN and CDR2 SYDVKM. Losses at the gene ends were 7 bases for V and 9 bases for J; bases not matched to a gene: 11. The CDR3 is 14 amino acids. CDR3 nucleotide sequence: TGTGCCAGCATGACGGACAGGGCGATAGGGCCCCAGCATTTT. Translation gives CASMTDRAIGPQHF.

CDR3 protein: CASSEYPWDRVNTEAFF. CDR3 DNA: TGTGCCAGCAGTGAATACCCTTGGGACAGGGTGAACACTGAAGCTTTCTTT. This sequence joins TRBV25-1 and TRBJ1-1; 9 nucleotides match TRBD1. V lost 0 bases and J lost 0; bases outside the gene matches: 5. The germline V gene encodes CDR1 MGHDK and CDR2 SYGVNS. This CDR3 contains 17 residues.

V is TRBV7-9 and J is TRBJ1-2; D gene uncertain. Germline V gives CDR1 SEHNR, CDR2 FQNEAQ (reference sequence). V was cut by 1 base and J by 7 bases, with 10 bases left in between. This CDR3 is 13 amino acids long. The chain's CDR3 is CASSLDGLGGYTF. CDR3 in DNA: TGTGCCAGCAGCTTAGACGGGCTGGGTGGCTACACCTTC.

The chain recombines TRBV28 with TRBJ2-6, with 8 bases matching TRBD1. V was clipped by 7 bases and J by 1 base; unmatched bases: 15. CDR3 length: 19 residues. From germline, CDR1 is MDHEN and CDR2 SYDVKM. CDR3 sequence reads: CASTSHLGQGRSGANVLTF. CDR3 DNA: TGTGCCAGCACGAGTCACCTTGGACAGGGACGATCTGGGGCCAACGTCCTGACTTTC.

The CDR3 region has the DNA TGTGCCAGCACTGATCTCCCGGACAGCTATAATTCACCCCTCCACTTT. This sequence encodes CASTDLPDSYNSPLHF. The rearrangement joins TRBV2 to TRBJ1-6, with D possibly TRBD1 on 6 matching bases. Trimming removed 7 bases at V and 3 bases at J, with 16 bases between. The CDR3 extends over 16 amino acids. The germline gives CDR1 SNHLY, CDR2 FYNNEI.

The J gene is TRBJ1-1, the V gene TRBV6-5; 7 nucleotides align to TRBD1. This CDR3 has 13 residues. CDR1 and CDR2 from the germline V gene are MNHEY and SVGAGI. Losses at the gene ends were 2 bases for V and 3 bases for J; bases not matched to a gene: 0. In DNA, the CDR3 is TGTGCCAGCAGTTACCAGGGGGACACTGAAGCTTTCTTT. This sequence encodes CASSYQGDTEAFF.

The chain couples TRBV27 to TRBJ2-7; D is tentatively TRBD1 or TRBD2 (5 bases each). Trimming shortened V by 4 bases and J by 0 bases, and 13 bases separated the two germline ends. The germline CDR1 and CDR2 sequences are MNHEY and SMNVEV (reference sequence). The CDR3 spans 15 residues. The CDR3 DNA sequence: TGTGCCAGCAGTTGGGGACCACTGAGCTCCTACGAGCAGTACTTC. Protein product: CASSWGPLSSYEQYF.

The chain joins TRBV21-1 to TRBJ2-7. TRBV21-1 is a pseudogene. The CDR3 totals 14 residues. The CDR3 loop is CASSKCFSIKEQYF. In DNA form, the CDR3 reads TGTGCCAGCAGCAAATGTTTTTCGATCAAAGAGCAGTACTTC.

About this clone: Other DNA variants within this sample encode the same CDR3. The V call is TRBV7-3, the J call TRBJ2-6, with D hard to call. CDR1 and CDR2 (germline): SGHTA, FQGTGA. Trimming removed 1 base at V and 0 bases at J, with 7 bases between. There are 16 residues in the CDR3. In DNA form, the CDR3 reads TGTGCCAGCAGCTTAAACCCTGGCTCTGGGGCCAACGTCCTGACTTTC. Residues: CASSLNPGSGANVLTF.

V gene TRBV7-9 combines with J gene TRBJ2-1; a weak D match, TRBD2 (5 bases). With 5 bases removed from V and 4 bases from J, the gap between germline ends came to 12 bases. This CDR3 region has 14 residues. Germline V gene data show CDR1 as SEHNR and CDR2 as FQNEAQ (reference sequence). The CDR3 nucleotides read TGTGCCAGCAGCCAGGACTCAACGTACAATGAGCAGTTCTTC. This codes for CASSQDSTYNEQFF.

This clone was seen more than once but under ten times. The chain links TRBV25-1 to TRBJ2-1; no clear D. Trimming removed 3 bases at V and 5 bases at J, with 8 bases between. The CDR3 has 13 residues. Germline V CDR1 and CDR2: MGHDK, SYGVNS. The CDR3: CASSDSPNNEQFF. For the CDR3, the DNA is TGTGCCAGCAGTGACAGCCCGAACAATGAGCAGTTCTTC.

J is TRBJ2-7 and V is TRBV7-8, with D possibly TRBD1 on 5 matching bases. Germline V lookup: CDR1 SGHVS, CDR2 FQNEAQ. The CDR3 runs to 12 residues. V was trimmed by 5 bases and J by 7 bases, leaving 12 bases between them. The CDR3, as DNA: TGTGCCAGCAGCCGTTTAGGGGTAGAGCAGTACTTC. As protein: CASSRLGVEQYF.

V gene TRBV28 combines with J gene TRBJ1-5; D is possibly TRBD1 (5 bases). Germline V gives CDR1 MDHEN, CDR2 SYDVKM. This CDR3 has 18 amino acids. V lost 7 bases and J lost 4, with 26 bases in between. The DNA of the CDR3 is TGTGCCAGCATTTTTGGGTGGGCAGGGTCCAATTTTAATCAGCCCCAGCATTTT. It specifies CASIFGWAGSNFNQPQHF. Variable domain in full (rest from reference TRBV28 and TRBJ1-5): DVKVTQSSRYLVKRTGEKVFLECVQDMDHENMFWYRQDPGLGLRLIYFSYDVKMKEKGDIPEGYSVSREKKERFSLILESASTNQTSMYLCASIFGWAGSNFNQPQHFGDGTRLSIL.

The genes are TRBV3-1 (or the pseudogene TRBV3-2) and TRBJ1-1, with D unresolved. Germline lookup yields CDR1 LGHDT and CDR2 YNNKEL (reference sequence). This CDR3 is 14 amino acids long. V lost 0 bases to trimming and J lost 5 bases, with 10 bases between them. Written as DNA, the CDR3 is TGTGCCAGCAGCCAAGAGGTAGGGATAACTGAAGCTTTCTTT. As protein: CASSQEVGITEAFF.

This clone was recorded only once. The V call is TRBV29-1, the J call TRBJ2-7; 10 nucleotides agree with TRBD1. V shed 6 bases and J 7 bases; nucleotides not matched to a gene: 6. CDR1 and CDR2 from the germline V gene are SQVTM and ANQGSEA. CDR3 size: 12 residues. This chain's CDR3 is CSVRTGGEEQYF. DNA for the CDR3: TGCAGCGTGCGGACAGGGGGAGAGGAGCAGTACTTC.

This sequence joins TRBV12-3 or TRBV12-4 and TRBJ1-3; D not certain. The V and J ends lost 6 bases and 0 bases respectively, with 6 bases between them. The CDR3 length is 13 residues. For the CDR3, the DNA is TGTGCCAGCAGCCACAGCTCTGGAAACACCATATATTTT. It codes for CASSHSSGNTIYF.

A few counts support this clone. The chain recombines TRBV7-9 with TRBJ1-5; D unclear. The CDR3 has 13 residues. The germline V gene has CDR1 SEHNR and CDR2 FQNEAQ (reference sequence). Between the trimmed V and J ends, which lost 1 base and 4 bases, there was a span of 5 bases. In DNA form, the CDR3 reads TGTGCCAGCAGCTTAGGTGCTAATCAGCCCCAGCATTTT. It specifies CASSLGANQPQHF.